The clone carrying this TCR beta chain appeared a few times. The target antigen is unknown. Generated by immunoSEQ multiplex PCR, the TCRdb table keeps only in-frame clones and is missing some. The table has roughly 39,000 clones, 70% to 80% seen once. V was cut by 4 bases and J by 7 bases, with 5 bases left in between. Germline CDR1 and CDR2: DFQATT and SNEGSKA (reference sequence). This CDR3 spans 10 amino acids. This entry belongs to a study of T cells in localized non-small cell lung cancer. Whole-study findings and limits: In uninvolved adjacent lung, T cell clonality reached its highest value, exceeding tumor. There were a median around 59 of the top 100 tumor clones appearing in adjacent lung. Longer overall survival was seen with higher T cell density measured in blood.

The chain couples TRBV20-1 to TRBJ2-1; D gene uncertain. Sequencing used PBMCs, obtained before any cancer treatment. The clonotype was recovered from a woman aged 40-69 years with stage II squamous cell lung carcinoma. The CDR3 DNA follows: TGCAGTGCTACGCAGAATGAGCAGTTCTTC. This gives the protein CSATQNEQFF.